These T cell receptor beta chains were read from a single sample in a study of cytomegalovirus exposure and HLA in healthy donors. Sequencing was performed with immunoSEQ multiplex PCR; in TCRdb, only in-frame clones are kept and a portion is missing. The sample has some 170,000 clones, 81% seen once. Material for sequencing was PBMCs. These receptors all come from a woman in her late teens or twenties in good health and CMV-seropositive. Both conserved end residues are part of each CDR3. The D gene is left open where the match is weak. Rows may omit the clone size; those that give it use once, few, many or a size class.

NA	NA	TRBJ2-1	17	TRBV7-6	TGTGCCAGCAGCCCCATTTGGGGGATTGCAGGGGTTTATGAGCAGTTCTTC	CASSPIWGIAGVYEQFF
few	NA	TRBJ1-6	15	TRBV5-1	TGCGCCAGCAGCTTGGATCCGCAGAACCATTCACCCCTCCACTTT	CASSLDPQNHSPLHF
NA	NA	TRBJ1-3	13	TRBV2	TGTGCCAGCAGTGCCCTTTCTGGAAACACCATATATTTT	CASSALSGNTIYF
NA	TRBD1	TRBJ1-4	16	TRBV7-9	TGTTCCAGCAGCTGGGACAGGGGGGGAACTAATGAAAAACTGTTTTTT	CSSSWDRGGTNEKLFF
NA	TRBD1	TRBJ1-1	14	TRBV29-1	TGCAGCGTTGACGTTACAGGGGTTTCGACTGAAGCTTTCTTT	CSVDVTGVSTEAFF
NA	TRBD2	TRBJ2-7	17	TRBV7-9	TGTGCCAGCAGCTTAGGGCTAGCAGGACTAGCAACCTACGAGCAGTACTTC	CASSLGLAGLATYEQYF
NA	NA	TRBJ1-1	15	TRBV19	TGTGCCAGTAGCTTATCTGCGGGGTGGAACACTGAAGCTTTCTTT	CASSLSAGWNTEAFF
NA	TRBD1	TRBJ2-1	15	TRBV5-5	TGTGCCAGCAGCTCTACGGGACAGGGGAACAATGAGCAGTTCTTC	CASSSTGQGNNEQFF
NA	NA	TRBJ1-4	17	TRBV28	TGTGCCAGCAGCCTCCTCACGTCGCAGGCGACTAATGAAAAACTGTTTTTT	CASSLLTSQATNEKLFF
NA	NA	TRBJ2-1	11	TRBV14	TGTGCCAGCAGCCAAGTATATGAGCAGTTCTTC	CASSQVYEQFF
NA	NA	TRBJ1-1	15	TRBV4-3	TGCGCCAGGAAGCGGGTGGCAGAAGCGAACACTGAAGCTTTCTTT	CARKRVAEANTEAFF
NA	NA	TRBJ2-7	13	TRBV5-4	TGTGCCAGCAGTCCAACAGGGTTCCACGAGCAGTACTTC	CASSPTGFHEQYF
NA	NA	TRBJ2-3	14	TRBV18	TGTGCCAGCTCACCACGCCAGGGGTTGGATACGCAGTATTTT	CASSPRQGLDTQYF
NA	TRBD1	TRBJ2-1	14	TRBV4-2	TGTGCCAGCAGCCAAGATCGGGGACAGGGTGAGCAGTTCTTC	CASSQDRGQGEQFF
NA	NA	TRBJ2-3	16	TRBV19	TGTGCCAGTAGTATTATGGACAGCCATAGCACAGATACGCAGTATTTT	CASSIMDSHSTDTQYF
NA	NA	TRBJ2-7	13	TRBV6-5	TGTGCCAGCACCGGAGGGGTGACCTACGAGCAGTACTTC	CASTGGVTYEQYF
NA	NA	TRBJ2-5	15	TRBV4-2	TGTGCCAGCAGCCAAGATTTCACAGCCCAAGAGACCCAGTACTTC	CASSQDFTAQETQYF
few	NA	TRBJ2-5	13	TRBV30	TGTGCCTGGGTGGGAGAAGGAGCGGAGACCCAGTACTTC	CAWVGEGAETQYF
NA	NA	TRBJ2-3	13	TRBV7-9	TGTGCCAGCAGCCGGGAGTTCACAGATACGCAGTATTTT	CASSREFTDTQYF